This T cell receptor beta chain originates from a study of CD8 T cells in ankylosing spondylitis. General study findings and limits: Reactive arthritis synovial fluid and blood were previously reported to contain some motif variants. Apparently characteristic of ankylosing spondylitis blood was a TCR beta motif (roughly 8 highly homologous variants). The study looked at matched synovial fluid samples from ankylosing spondylitis patients. Disease-linked clones were reported to be significantly enriched there. Those disease-linked clones were CD8+; they were also relatively rare in peripheral blood.

Remarks on this clonotype: The antigen remains unidentified.

For TCR beta, libraries came from quantitative 5'-RACE with molecular barcodes. TCRdb independently ran MiXCR on the 5' RACE reads; one entry per CDR3 protein. The data contain about 840,000 distinct CDR3 sequences, 10% to 15% of them singletons. The receptor was derived from a male donor with ankylosing spondylitis. The sample consisted of blood, either unsorted or a sorted T cell fraction (not recorded which).

CDR3 sequence reads: CSAAATRGARGYTF. CDR3 DNA: TGCAGTGCAGCCGCGACGAGGGGGGCCAGAGGCTACACCTTC. The gene calls are TRBV20-1 and TRBJ1-2; D is perhaps TRBD1 (6 bases). V lost 6 bases and J 8 bases, leaving 22 bases between the germline ends. Germline V gene sequence: CDR1 DFQATT, CDR2 SNEGSKA (reference sequence). This CDR3 contains 14 residues.